Listed below are T cell receptor beta chains from one sample, sequenced in a study of T-cell memory formation after mild COVID-19. TCRdb re-analysed the 5' RACE reads in MiXCR, keeping a single row per CDR3 protein. The sample shows over 10,000 distinct CDR3 sequences, around 15% of them seen only once. Sequenced sample: PBMCs or a T cell subset sorted from them (not recorded which). These receptors were taken from a man aged 18 to 30 who had mild COVID-19 (a few samples of this study predate the infection). Cell type and time point are not known. CDR3s include the opening cysteine and the closing phenylalanine or tryptophan.

j_call v_call cdr3_aa
TRBJ2-3 TRBV20-1 CSSRGAGTDTQYF
TRBJ1-2 TRBV7-2 CASSLFVRSGYTF
TRBJ1-2 TRBV2 CASSEALSWREWGYTF
TRBJ2-1 TRBV9 CASSVEGVAESSYNEQFF
TRBJ1-5 TRBV6-1 CASSASWTFSNQPQHF
TRBJ2-2 TRBV4-1 CASSSTGIPGELFF
TRBJ2-7 TRBV27 CASSLLAGGPRSEQYF
TRBJ2-1 TRBV7-3 CASSTGLAEGDEQFF
TRBJ2-7 TRBV10-3 CAISESRLTVRLNPYEQYF
TRBJ1-1 TRBV5-6 CASSFRQGYTEAFF
TRBJ2-3 TRBV4-3 CASSQFRGTDTQYF
TRBJ2-5 TRBV7-2 CASSLVGGRVRETQYF
TRBJ1-4 TRBV20-1 CSAVVLPMGGPNFLNEKLFF
TRBJ2-2 TRBV29-1 CSVVTGRTGRVEELFF
TRBJ2-2 TRBV6-6 CASGGQGLAGELFF
TRBJ2-5 TRBV6-6 CASSHLAGGPFETQYF
TRBJ1-1 TRBV7-2 CASSLVGGLNTEAFF
TRBJ2-5 TRBV28 CASGPGTGLRETQYF
TRBJ2-3 TRBV5-1 CASSLGPTDTQYF
TRBJ1-4 TRBV7-2 CASSPGQGNEKLFF
TRBJ2-1 TRBV7-9 CASSSAWGPANEQFF
TRBJ2-4 TRBV5-1 CASSPGVSSAKNIQYF
TRBJ2-3 TRBV5-6 CASTRPDSTDTQYF
TRBJ1-2 TRBV18 CASSSQGGQGMYGYTF
TRBJ2-3 TRBV6-6 CASSEVGLSTDTQYF
TRBJ2-1 TRBV7-3 CASSFQSPLLAGGRDEQFF
TRBJ2-7 TRBV7-8 CASSLGTIPYEQYF
TRBJ2-3 TRBV11-3 CASSLGSDTQYF
TRBJ2-5 TRBV7-6 CASRPSLAGAETQYF
TRBJ2-1 TRBV7-9 CASSYAPGLNSYNEQFF
TRBJ2-2 TRBV7-9 CASSSTYRGIDTGELFF
TRBJ1-5 TRBV5-1 CASSVRPPPAGNQPQHF
TRBJ1-1 TRBV5-1 CASSSDWGRTEAFF
TRBJ1-6 TRBV7-2 CASSLTGAISALHF
TRBJ1-2 TRBV19 CASSMWGPDGGPVDYGYTF
TRBJ1-3 TRBV3-1 CASSQDPYTIYF
TRBJ2-3 TRBV27 CASSHWSRDTQYF
TRBJ1-2 TRBV6-5 CASTPDRGLSYTF
TRBJ2-2 TRBV6-2/TRBV6-3 CASSTGLADTGELFF
TRBJ2-5 TRBV5-1 CASSLFGLPTVYF
TRBJ1-5 TRBV19 CASSIDPTGNQPQHF
TRBJ2-2 TRBV18 CASSPAGGRTGELFF
TRBJ1-3 TRBV15 CATSREPVPFRSGNTIYF
TRBJ1-5 TRBV29-1 CSVVQGNQPQHF
TRBJ1-6 TRBV6-4 CASSLEGQYGSPLHF
TRBJ2-7 TRBV12-3/TRBV12-4 CASLWTGAYEQYF
TRBJ1-2 TRBV6-2/TRBV6-3 CASSYGLDGYTF
TRBJ1-1 TRBV9 CASSVVPGAREAFF
TRBJ2-7 TRBV7-3 CASSLIPAVLDEQYF
TRBJ2-7 TRBV7-8 CASSLVGYEQYF
TRBJ1-2 TRBV28 CASGATGSYGYTF
TRBJ2-1 TRBV9 CASQGRYNEQFF
TRBJ2-7 TRBV27 CARGSQPPYEQYF
TRBJ2-7 TRBV14 CASSRAAYEQYF
TRBJ1-2 TRBV5-6 CASSFQLTNYGYTF
TRBJ2-3 TRBV7-3 CASSLTGSHTDTQYF
TRBJ2-2 TRBV6-5 CASSYIQWDRNTGELFF
TRBJ1-5 TRBV6-5 CASSYRGNQPQHF
TRBJ1-2 TRBV29-1 CSVLQGWLGYTF
TRBJ2-1 TRBV24-1 CATRGPYNEQFF